Given below is one T cell receptor (beta chain) in context. The entry originates in a study of early stage breast cancer tumors. Measured with immunoSEQ multiplex PCR; TCRdb has only the in-frame clones, and not every one. Of under 75,000 clones listed, more than 60% were seen once; the top ten hold 3% to 3.5%. The sequenced sample consisted of blood. This TCR was recovered from a person aged 25-39 years with breast cancer.

The CDR3 protein is CASSMNTEAFF. CDR3 coding DNA: TGTGCCAGTAGTATGAACACTGAAGCTTTCTTT. This sequence joins TRBV19 and TRBJ1-1; D remains unclear. The V gene lost 3 bases and the J gene lost 1 base, with 0 bases spanning the gap. Germline V gene data show CDR1 as LNHDA and CDR2 as SQIVND (reference sequence). The CDR3 consists of 11 residues.